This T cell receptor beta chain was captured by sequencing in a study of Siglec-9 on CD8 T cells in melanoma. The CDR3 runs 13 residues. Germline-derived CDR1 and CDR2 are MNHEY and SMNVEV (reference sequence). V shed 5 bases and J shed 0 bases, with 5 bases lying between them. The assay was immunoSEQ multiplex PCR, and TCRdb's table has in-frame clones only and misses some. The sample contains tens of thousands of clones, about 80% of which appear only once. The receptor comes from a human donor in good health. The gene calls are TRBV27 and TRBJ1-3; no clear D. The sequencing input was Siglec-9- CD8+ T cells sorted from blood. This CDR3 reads CASSRGSGNTIYF. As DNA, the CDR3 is TGTGCCAGCAGTCGTGGCTCTGGAAACACCATATATTTT.